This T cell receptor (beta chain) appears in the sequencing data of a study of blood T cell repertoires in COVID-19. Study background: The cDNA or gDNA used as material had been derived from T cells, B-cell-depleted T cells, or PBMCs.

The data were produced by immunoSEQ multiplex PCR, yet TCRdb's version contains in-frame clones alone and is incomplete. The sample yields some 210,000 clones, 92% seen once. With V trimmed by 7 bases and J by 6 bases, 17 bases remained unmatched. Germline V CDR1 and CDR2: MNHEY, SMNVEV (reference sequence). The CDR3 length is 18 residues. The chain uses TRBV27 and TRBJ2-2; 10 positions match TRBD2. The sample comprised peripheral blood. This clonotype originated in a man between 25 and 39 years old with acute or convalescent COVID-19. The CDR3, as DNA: TGTGCCAGCAAGATGAACTTTTTAGCGGGAGGTGTTCCCGGGGAGCTGTTTTTT. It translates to CASKMNFLAGGVPGELFF.